Listed here are 24 T cell receptor beta chains from one sample, sequenced in a study of T cell responses to AZD1222 COVID-19 vaccine. TCRdb's table, derived via immunoSEQ multiplex PCR, lists solely in-frame clones and lacks some. The table records 100,000 to 150,000 clones, 75% to 90% of them present only once. This sample comprised peripheral blood, obtained on day 0 of AZD1222 vaccination. The receptors were sampled from an adult in good health.

Details on this clone: Germline is not matched at one junction end, which may reflect a read error. V is TRBV9 and J is TRBJ1-1; D is undetermined. CDR1 and CDR2 (germline): SGDLS, YYNGEE. The CDR3 totals 13 residues. Written as DNA, the CDR3 is TGTGCCAGCAGCGAACTCACCGACGGTGAACCTTTCTTT. This gives the protein CASSELTDGEPFF.

This chain connects TRBV5-1 to TRBJ2-7, with a tentative D call TRBD2 (7 bases). The CDR3 consists of 15 residues. Germline V gene data show CDR1 as SGHRS and CDR2 as YFSETQ. V was clipped by 0 bases and J by 4 bases, with 14 bases between them. The CDR3 bases are TGCGCCAGCAGCTTGGCGGGGGGCACCATGTACGAGCAGTACTTC. Its translation is CASSLAGGTMYEQYF. Looking up the rest from reference TRBV5-1 and TRBJ2-7 gives the full variable domain: KAGVTQTPRYLIKTRGQQVTLSCSPISGHRSVSWYQQTPGQGLQFLFEYFSETQRNKGNFPGRFSGRQFSNSRSEMNVSTLELGDSALYLCASSLAGGTMYEQYFGPGTRLTVT.

The rearrangement links TRBV5-4 to TRBJ2-3; D not resolved. The CDR3 has 13 amino acids. CDR1 SGHNT and CDR2 YYREEE come from the germline V gene (reference sequence). V shed 0 bases and J shed 1 base, with 3 bases lying between them. For the CDR3, the DNA is TGTGCCAGCAGCTTGGGAGGCACAGATACGCAGTATTTT. Its translation is CASSLGGTDTQYF.

V usage is TRBV5-4 and J usage is TRBJ2-2; 8 bases match TRBD1. This CDR3 comprises 15 residues. From germline, CDR1 is SGHNT and CDR2 YYREEE (reference sequence). V lost 10 bases to trimming and J lost 7 bases; unmatched junction nucleotides: 15. This CDR3 is CALSRRTGLGGELFF. The CDR3 coding sequence is TGTGCCCTCAGCCGGAGGACAGGGCTAGGCGGGGAGCTGTTTTTT.

The rearrangement uses TRBV7-9 and TRBJ2-3; D is possibly TRBD2 (6 bases). The CDR3 has 15 amino acids. Germline values: CDR1 SEHNR, CDR2 FQNEAQ (reference sequence). V lost 5 bases and J lost 3, with 15 bases in between. The CDR3 reads CASSPHWRGTDTQYF. In DNA, the CDR3 is TGTGCCAGCAGCCCCCATTGGAGGGGAACAGATACGCAGTATTTT.

This clone was detected a few times. V usage is TRBV29-1 and J usage is TRBJ1-1; D is undetermined. Germline V gene sequence: CDR1 SQVTM, CDR2 ANQGSEA. The CDR3 is 10 residues long. V shed 3 bases and J shed 10 bases, with 9 bases lying between them. The CDR3 sequence: CSVEVDLAFF. The DNA of the CDR3 is TGCAGCGTTGAGGTGGATCTAGCTTTCTTT.

The genes are TRBV9 and TRBJ2-5, with 10 bases fitting TRBD1. The germline CDR1 and CDR2 sequences are SGDLS and YYNGEE. This CDR3 contains 14 residues. Unmatched junction bases numbered 3, after V lost 3 bases and J lost 4 bases. DNA of the CDR3: TGTGCCAGCAGCGACCGGACAGGGGGAGAGACCCAGTACTTC. Translated, it gives CASSDRTGGETQYF.

The chain employs TRBV19 and TRBJ2-3, with D tentatively TRBD1 (5 bases). CDR3 size: 15 residues. Trimming left V 4 bases short and J 6 bases short, with 17 bases between. In germline, CDR1 is LNHDA, CDR2 SQIVND (reference sequence). The CDR3 is CASSKRQGGWDTQYF. CDR3 nucleotides: TGTGCCAGTAGTAAGAGGCAGGGCGGCTGGGATACGCAGTATTTT.

The V gene is TRBV6-1, the J gene TRBJ1-1, with 7 nucleotides matching TRBD1. V was clipped by 4 bases and J by 1 base; unmatched bases: 12. The CDR3 length is 17 residues. Germline V gene data show CDR1 as MNHNS and CDR2 as SASEGT. In nucleotides, the CDR3 is TGTGCCAGCAGTGCCATGGGAGGGGGCTTAGAGAACACTGAAGCTTTCTTT. It is translated as CASSAMGGGLENTEAFF.

This chain uses TRBV4-3 with TRBJ1-4; no definite D call. The CDR3 has 14 residues. V was clipped by 1 base and J by 8 bases, with 11 bases between them. Germline-derived CDR1 and CDR2 are LGHNA and YSLEER. For the CDR3, the DNA is TGCGCCAGCAGCCAAGGTAACAATATGGAAAAACTGTTTTTT. Protein sequence: CASSQGNNMEKLFF.

This clone is a singleton in its sample. The chain has TRBV27 and TRBJ1-1; 8 positions match TRBD1. Trimming removed 3 bases from V and 11 bases from J; junction bases left unmatched: 11. Per germline, CDR1 MNHEY and CDR2 SMNVEV (reference sequence). The CDR3 extends over 14 amino acids. As DNA, the CDR3 is TGTGCCAGCAGTTTTAGTCTCAGGACAGGGAACGCTTTCTTT. It is translated as CASSFSLRTGNAFF.

The chain recombines TRBV7-2 with TRBJ2-5; D is ambiguous. The V and J ends lost 5 bases and 2 bases respectively, with 12 bases between them. CDR3 length equals 14 residues. Germline CDR1 and CDR2: SGHTA and FQGNSA. The CDR3 sequence is CASSKGSIQETQYF. The CDR3 nucleotides read TGTGCCAGCAGCAAAGGTTCTATTCAAGAGACCCAGTACTTC.

The chain has TRBV5-6 and TRBJ1-5; no clear D gene. Germline CDR1 SGHDT, CDR2 YYEEEE. The CDR3 sequence is 13 residues long. V lost 0 bases and J 4 bases, leaving 5 bases between the germline ends. The CDR3 DNA reads as TGTGCCAGCAGCTTGGGTCCTAATCAGCCCCAGCATTTT. It translates to CASSLGPNQPQHF. Supplemented by reference TRBV5-6 and TRBJ1-5, the full variable domain reads DAGVTQSPTHLIKTRGQQVTLRCSPKSGHDTVSWYQQALGQGPQFIFQYYEEEERQRGNFPDRFSGHQFPNYSSELNVNALLLGDSALYLCASSLGPNQPQHFGDGTRLSIL.

This chain links TRBV5-6 with TRBJ2-7, with a weak D call TRBD1 (5 bases). V lost 8 bases and J lost 0, with 9 bases in between. CDR3 length equals 12 residues. Germline loops: CDR1 SGHDT, CDR2 YYEEEE. This CDR3 reads CASQGHSYEQYF. The CDR3 nucleotides are TGTGCCAGTCAGGGTCACTCCTACGAGCAGTACTTC.

The genes are TRBV6-5 and TRBJ2-5, with D perhaps matching TRBD2 (6 bases). The CDR3 has 15 amino acids. The V gene's germline CDR1 is MNHEY and CDR2 SVGAGI. Trimming cost V 6 bases and J 2 bases, with 16 bases left between them. The DNA of the CDR3 is TGTGCCAGCAGGAAGACTATGCGGGGACAAGAGACCCAGTACTTC. Encoded protein: CASRKTMRGQETQYF.

There are a few counts of this clone. This chain connects TRBV5-1 to TRBJ1-1; D not resolved. Germline CDR1 SGHRS, CDR2 YFSETQ. Trimming shortened V by 0 bases and J by 6 bases, and 12 bases separated the two germline ends. The CDR3 has 14 amino acids. Here the CDR3 DNA reads TGCGCCAGCAGCTTGGGGAGTAAAGATGCTGAAGCTTTCTTT. Encoded protein: CASSLGSKDAEAFF.

J is TRBJ2-2 and V is TRBV7-9; D is uncertain. The CDR3 is made up of 15 amino acids. Germline V CDR1 and CDR2: SEHNR, FQNEAQ (reference sequence). Trimming took 1 base from V and 7 from J, leaving 13 bases between them. The CDR3 coding sequence is TGTGCCAGCAGCTTAGATCTGCGCGCCCTCGGGGAGCTGTTTTTT. Encoded protein: CASSLDLRALGELFF.

The rearrangement links TRBV2 to TRBJ1-2, with 11 bases matching TRBD1. This CDR3 comprises 14 residues. Trimming cost V 7 bases and J 3 bases; bases outside gene matches: 4. CDR1 is SNHLY and CDR2 is FYNNEI in the germline V gene. The CDR3 DNA is TGTGCCAGCACCGGGACAGGGGGGGACTATGGCTACACCTTC. This gives the protein CASTGTGGDYGYTF.

This clone was seen a single time. This chain uses TRBV5-1 with TRBJ2-2; a possible D gene is TRBD1 (6 bases). Trimming left V 4 bases short and J 7 bases short, with 20 bases between. Germline CDR1 is SGHRS and CDR2 is YFSETQ. The CDR3 is made up of 16 amino acids. The CDR3, as DNA: TGCGCCAGCAGCGCGACCGGTGGGGGCGACGTCGGGGAGCTGTTTTTT. It translates to CASSATGGGDVGELFF.

V usage is TRBV6-5 and J usage is TRBJ1-2, with 10 bases fitting TRBD1. J lost 6 bases, V lost 6 bases, and 4 bases had no gene match. Per the germline V gene, CDR1 is MNHEY and CDR2 is SVGAGI. CDR3 length: 13 amino acids. As DNA, the CDR3 is TGTGCCAGCAGGTCCGGGACAGGGGATGGCTACACCTTC. Protein: CASRSGTGDGYTF.

J is TRBJ1-2 and V is TRBV19; D gene uncertain. The CDR3 consists of 14 residues. Germline V gene lookup returns CDR1 LNHDA and CDR2 SQIVND (reference sequence). The V end was cut by 5 bases, the J end by 1 base, with 11 bases between. The DNA of the CDR3 is TGTGCCAGTAGTGATTTCCAAATTAACTATGGCTACACCTTC. Translated, it gives CASSDFQINYGYTF.

The chain employs TRBV10-1 and TRBJ1-1, with 9 bases identical to TRBD1. The ends lost 2 bases at V and 5 bases at J; junction bases unmatched: 6. This CDR3 contains 15 residues. CDR1 and CDR2 (germline): WNHNN, SYGVQD (reference sequence). The CDR3 DNA reads TGCGCCAGCAGTGAGGGTAGGACAGGGGCGACTGAAGCTTTCTTT. Its translation: CASSEGRTGATEAFF.

The chain recombines TRBV2 with TRBJ1-6; possibly TRBD1 for D (5 bases). Germline V gene lookup returns CDR1 SNHLY and CDR2 FYNNEI. This CDR3 region has 14 residues. With 8 bases removed from V and 10 bases from J, the gap between germline ends came to 18 bases. The CDR3 loop reads CASALGPLDSPLHF. CDR3 DNA: TGTGCCAGCGCTCTGGGACCGCTGGACTCACCCCTCCACTTT.

The rearrangement uses TRBV4-1 and TRBJ1-5; the D gene is possibly TRBD1 (6 bases). This CDR3 region has 15 residues. Deletions cut 3 bases from V and 9 bases from J, with 18 bases between. The V gene's germline CDR1 is MGHRA and CDR2 YSYEKL. This chain's CDR3 is CASSQDSAYRLPQHF. The CDR3 DNA sequence: TGCGCCAGCAGCCAGGACAGCGCTTACCGGTTGCCCCAGCATTTT.